This T cell receptor (beta chain) comes out of a study of cytomegalovirus exposure and HLA in healthy donors. Study-level information: The roughly 120 validation repertoires used the same platform as the 550 to 850 first-cohort repertoires (as reported by a later analysis).

Study outcomes and limitations: The study designated 164 TCR beta chains cytomegalovirus-associated. Three chains tied to CMV proved CMV antigen-specific in vitro.

The V end was cut by 0 bases, the J end by 5 bases, with 21 bases between. The CDR3 is 18 amino acids. The germline V gene has CDR1 SGDLS and CDR2 YYNGEE. Clones were read by immunoSEQ multiplex PCR, and TCRdb kept only the in-frame ones, dropping some. The sample consists of around 130,000 clones, over 65% of them appearing once. As concerns this clone: Antigen specificity is unknown.

The rearrangement joins TRBV9 to TRBJ2-1; D might be TRBD2 (7 bases). Sequencing was performed on PBMCs. The TCR sequence derives from a woman aged 30 to 39 in good health and CMV-seronegative. The CDR3: CASSVEGGTPVGNNEQFF. CDR3 DNA: TGTGCCAGCAGCGTAGAGGGGGGGACACCGGTAGGGAACAATGAGCAGTTCTTC.